This T cell receptor beta chain derives from a study of blood T cell repertoires in COVID-19. Germline V gives CDR1 SGHDT, CDR2 YYEEEE. With 5 bases removed from V and 2 bases from J, the gap between germline ends came to 10 bases. The CDR3 runs 14 residues. The method was immunoSEQ multiplex PCR; TCRdb's version includes in-frame clones alone and lacks a portion of them. Of some 160,000 clones listed, 80% were seen once; the top ten hold roughly 3.4%. This clone showed up just once. J is TRBJ2-2 and V is TRBV5-6, with D maybe TRBD1 (6 bases). Sequencing input: PBMCs or T cells enriched from blood (not recorded which). The sequence was obtained from a woman aged 55-70 years who had recovered from COVID-19. In DNA, the CDR3 is TGTGCCAGCAGTGACAGGAGAAACACCGGGGAGCTGTTTTTT. It specifies CASSDRRNTGELFF. Using reference TRBV5-6 and TRBJ2-2 for the parts outside the CDR3, the full variable domain is DAGVTQSPTHLIKTRGQQVTLRCSPKSGHDTVSWYQQALGQGPQFIFQYYEEEERQRGNFPDRFSGHQFPNYSSELNVNALLLGDSALYLCASSDRRNTGELFFGEGSRLTVL.